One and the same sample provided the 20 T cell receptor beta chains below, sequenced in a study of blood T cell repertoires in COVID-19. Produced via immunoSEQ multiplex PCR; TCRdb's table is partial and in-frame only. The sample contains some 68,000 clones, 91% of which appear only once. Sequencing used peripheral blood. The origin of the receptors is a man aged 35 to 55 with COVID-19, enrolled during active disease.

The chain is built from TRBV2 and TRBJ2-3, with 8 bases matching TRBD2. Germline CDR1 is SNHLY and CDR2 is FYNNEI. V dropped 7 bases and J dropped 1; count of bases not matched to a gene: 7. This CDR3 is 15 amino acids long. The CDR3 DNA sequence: TGTGCCAGCAAGGAACTAGCGGCTGGCACAGATACGCAGTATTTT. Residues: CASKELAAGTDTQYF.

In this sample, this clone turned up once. The CDR3 region is CASSLLPGQGSGNTIYF. CDR3 bases: TGTGCCAGCAGTCTCCTTCCGGGACAGGGATCTGGAAACACCATATATTTT. V usage is TRBV7-2 and J usage is TRBJ1-3; 9 bases are a match to TRBD1. Trimming took 6 bases from V and 1 from J; bases not matched to a gene: 10. Germline CDR1 and CDR2: SGHTA and FQGNSA. This CDR3 has 17 residues.

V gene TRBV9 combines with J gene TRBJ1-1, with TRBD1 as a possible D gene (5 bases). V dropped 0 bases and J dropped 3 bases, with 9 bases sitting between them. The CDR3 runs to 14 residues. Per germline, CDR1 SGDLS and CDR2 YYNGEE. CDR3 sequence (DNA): TGTGCCAGCAGCGTAGTGTCGGGGGACACTGAAGCTTTCTTT. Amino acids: CASSVVSGDTEAFF. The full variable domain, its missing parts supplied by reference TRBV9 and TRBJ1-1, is DSGVTQTPKHLITATGQRVTLRCSPRSGDLSVYWYQQSLDQGLQFLIQYYNGEERAKGNILERFSAQQFPDLHSELNLSSLELGDSALYFCASSVVSGDTEAFFGQGTRLTVV.

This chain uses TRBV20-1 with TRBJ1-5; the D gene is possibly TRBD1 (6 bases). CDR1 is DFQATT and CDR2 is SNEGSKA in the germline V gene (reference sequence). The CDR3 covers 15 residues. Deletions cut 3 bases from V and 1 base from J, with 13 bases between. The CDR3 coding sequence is TGCAGTGCTAGTGTAGGGGGTACGAGCAATCAGCCCCAGCATTTT. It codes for CSASVGGTSNQPQHF.

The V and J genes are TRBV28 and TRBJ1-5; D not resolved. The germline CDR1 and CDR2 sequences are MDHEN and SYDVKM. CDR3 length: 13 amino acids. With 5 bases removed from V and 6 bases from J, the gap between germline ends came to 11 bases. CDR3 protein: CASSVGRVQPQHF. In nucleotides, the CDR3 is TGTGCCAGCAGTGTGGGGAGGGTTCAGCCCCAGCATTTT.

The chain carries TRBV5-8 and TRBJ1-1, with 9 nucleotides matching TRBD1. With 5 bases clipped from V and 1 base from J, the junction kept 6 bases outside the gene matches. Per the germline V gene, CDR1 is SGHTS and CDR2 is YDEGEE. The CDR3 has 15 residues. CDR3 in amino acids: CASRGTGLGNTEAFF. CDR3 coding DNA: TGTGCCAGCAGGGGGACAGGGTTGGGGAACACTGAAGCTTTCTTT.

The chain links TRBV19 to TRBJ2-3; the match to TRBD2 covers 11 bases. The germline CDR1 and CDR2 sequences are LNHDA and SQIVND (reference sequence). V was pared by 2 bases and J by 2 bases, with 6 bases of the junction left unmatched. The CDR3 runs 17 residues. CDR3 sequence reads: CASSITLAGGNTDTQYF. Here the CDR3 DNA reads TGTGCCAGTAGTATAACCCTAGCGGGGGGCAACACAGATACGCAGTATTTT.

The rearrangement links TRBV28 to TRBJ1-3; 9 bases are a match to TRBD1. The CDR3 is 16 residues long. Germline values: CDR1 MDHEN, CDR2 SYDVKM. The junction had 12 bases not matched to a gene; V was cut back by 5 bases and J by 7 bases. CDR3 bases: TGTGCCAGCAGTGCATTACAGGGGGCCCCCGGCAACACCATATATTTT. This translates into CASSALQGAPGNTIYF.

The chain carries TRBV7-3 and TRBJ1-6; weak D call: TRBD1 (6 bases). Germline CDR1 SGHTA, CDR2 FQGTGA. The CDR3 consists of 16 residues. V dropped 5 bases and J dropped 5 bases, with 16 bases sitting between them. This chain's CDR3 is CASSPARGAHNSPLHF. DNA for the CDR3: TGTGCCAGCAGCCCCGCCCGGGGGGCCCATAATTCACCCCTCCACTTT.

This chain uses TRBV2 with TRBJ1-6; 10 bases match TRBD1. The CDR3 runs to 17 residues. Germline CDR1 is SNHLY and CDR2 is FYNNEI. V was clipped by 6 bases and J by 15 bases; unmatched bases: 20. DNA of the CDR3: TGTGCCAGCAGATCAAGATATTTACCGGGACAGGGGCTAGGCCTCCACTTT. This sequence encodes CASRSRYLPGQGLGLHF.

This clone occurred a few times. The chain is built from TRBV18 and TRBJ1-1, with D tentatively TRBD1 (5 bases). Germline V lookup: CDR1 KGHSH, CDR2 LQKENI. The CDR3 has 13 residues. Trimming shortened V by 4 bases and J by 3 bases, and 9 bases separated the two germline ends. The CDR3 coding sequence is TGTGCCAGCTCACAACAGGAGCACACTGAAGCTTTCTTT. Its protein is CASSQQEHTEAFF.

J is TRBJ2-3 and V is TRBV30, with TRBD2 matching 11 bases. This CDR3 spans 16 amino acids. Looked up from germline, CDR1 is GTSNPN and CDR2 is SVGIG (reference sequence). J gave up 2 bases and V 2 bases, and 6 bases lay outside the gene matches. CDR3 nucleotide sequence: TGTGCCTGGAGTCAAGGGACTAGCGGATTCACAGATACGCAGTATTTT. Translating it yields CAWSQGTSGFTDTQYF.

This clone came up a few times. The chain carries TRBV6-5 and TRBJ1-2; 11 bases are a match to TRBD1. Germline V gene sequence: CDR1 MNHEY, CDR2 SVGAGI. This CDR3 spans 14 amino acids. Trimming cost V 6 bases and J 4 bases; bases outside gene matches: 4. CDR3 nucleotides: TGTGCCAGCAGGCGGGACAGGGGGGTCTATGGCTACACCTTC. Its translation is CASRRDRGVYGYTF.

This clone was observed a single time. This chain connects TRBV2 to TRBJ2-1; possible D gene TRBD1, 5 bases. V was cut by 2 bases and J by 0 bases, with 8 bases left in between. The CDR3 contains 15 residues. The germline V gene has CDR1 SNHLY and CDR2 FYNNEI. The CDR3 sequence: CASSEQGGSYNEQFF. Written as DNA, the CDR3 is TGTGCCAGCAGTGAACAGGGCGGCTCCTACAATGAGCAGTTCTTC.

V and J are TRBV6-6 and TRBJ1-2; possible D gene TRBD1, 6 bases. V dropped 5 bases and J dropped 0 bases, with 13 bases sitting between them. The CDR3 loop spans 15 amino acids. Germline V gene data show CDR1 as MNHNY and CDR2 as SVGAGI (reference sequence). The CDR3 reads CASSLTGSPNYGYTF. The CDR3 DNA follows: TGTGCCAGCAGTCTAACAGGGTCCCCTAACTATGGCTACACCTTC.

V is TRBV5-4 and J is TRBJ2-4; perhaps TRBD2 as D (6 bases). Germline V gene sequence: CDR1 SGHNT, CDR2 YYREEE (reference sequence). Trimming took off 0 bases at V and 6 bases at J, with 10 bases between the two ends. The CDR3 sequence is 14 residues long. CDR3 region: CASSLGGVGNIQYF. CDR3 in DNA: TGTGCCAGCAGCTTGGGGGGGGTTGGAAACATTCAGTACTTC.

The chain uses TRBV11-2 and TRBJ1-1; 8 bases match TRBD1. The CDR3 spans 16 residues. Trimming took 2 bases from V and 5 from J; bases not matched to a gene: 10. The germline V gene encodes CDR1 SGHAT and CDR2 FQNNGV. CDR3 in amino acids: CASSLLFRNRGTEAFF. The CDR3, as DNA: TGTGCCAGCAGCTTATTATTCCGAAACAGGGGGACTGAAGCTTTCTTT.

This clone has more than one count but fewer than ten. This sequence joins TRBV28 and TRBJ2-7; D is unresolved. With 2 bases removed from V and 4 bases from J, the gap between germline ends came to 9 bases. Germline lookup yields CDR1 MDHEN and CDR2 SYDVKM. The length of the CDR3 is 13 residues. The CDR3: CASSLSVGYEQYF. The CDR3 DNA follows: TGTGCCAGCAGTTTAAGCGTAGGTTACGAGCAGTACTTC. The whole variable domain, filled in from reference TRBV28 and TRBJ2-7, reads DVKVTQSSRYLVKRTGEKVFLECVQDMDHENMFWYRQDPGLGLRLIYFSYDVKMKEKGDIPEGYSVSREKKERFSLILESASTNQTSMYLCASSLSVGYEQYFGPGTRLTVT.

This CDR3 reads CASSDSDRPTEAFF. CDR3 sequence (DNA): TGTGCCAGCAGTGACTCTGACAGGCCGACTGAAGCTTTCTTT. The V gene is TRBV6-4, the J gene TRBJ1-1; TRBD1 is a possible D gene (6 bases). This CDR3 has 14 residues. Germline V gives CDR1 MRHNA, CDR2 SNTAGT. With 0 bases removed from V and 5 bases from J, the gap between germline ends came to 10 bases.

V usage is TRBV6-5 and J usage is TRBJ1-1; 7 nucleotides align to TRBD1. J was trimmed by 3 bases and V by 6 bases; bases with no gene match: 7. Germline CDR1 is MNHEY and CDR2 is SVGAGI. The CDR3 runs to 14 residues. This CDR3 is CASRFQTGYTEAFF. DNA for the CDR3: TGTGCCAGCAGGTTCCAGACAGGGTACACTGAAGCTTTCTTT.